This T cell receptor beta chain stems from a study of cytomegalovirus exposure and HLA in healthy donors. In its sample, this clone was seen a few times. Vbeta (60) and Jbeta (13) primers were used in the PCR. Libraries were prepared by immunoSEQ multiplex PCR; TCRdb keeps only in-frame clonotypes and omits some of them. The sample consists of 150,000 to 200,000 clones, approximately 81% of them appearing once. The CDR3 has 12 residues. The germline V gene encodes CDR1 SNHLY and CDR2 FYNNEI. Trimming shortened V by 7 bases and J by 4 bases, and 5 bases separated the two germline ends. The TCR sequence derives from a woman aged 50 to 60 in good health and CMV-seronegative. Sequenced input: PBMCs. The V call is TRBV2, the J call TRBJ2-6; D ambiguous. Here the CDR3 DNA reads TGTGCCAGCACCCTAGGGGCCAACGTCCTGACTTTC. It yields the protein CASTLGANVLTF.